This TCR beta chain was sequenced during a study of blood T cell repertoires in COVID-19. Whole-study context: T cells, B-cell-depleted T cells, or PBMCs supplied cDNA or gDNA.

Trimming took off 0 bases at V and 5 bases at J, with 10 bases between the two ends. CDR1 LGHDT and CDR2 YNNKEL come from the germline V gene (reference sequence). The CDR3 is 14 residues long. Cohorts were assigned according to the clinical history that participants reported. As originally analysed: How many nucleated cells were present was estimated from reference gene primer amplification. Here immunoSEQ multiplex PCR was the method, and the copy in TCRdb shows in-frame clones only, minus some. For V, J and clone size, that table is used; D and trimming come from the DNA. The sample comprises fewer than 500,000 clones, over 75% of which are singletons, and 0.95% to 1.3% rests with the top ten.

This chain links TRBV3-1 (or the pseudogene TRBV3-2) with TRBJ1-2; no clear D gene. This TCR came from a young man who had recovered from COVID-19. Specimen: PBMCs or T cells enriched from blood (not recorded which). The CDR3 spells CASSQDLNPYGYTF. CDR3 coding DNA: TGTGCCAGCAGCCAAGATCTAAACCCGTATGGCTACACCTTC.